Listed below are T cell receptor beta chains from one sample, sequenced in a study of radiation and T cells in renal cell carcinoma. This table comes from immunoSEQ multiplex PCR, and its TCRdb copy is limited to in-frame clones, with some not included. Seen here are roughly 58,000 clones, 70% to 80% observed once, and the top ten hold less than 8%. Sequencing was performed on blood, taken from a patient whose treatment included radiotherapy and nephrectomy. The source of these receptors is a man aged 60-69 years with renal cell carcinoma. CDR3s include the opening cysteine and the closing phenylalanine or tryptophan. The D gene is left open where the match is weak. Size tells how often a clone was seen (once, few, many) or the class of an expanded clone, and some rows leave it out.

d_call j_call v_call clone_size cdr3_aa cdr3_nt
TRBD2 TRBJ2-7 TRBV9 - CASSSAPLAGGLSEQYF TGTGCCAGCAGCTCAGCCCCACTAGCGGGGGGGCTGAGTGAGCAGTACTTC
- TRBJ2-5 TRBV30 - CAWRLPGPGVTQYF TGTGCCTGGAGGCTTCCGGGACCTGGCGTGACCCAGTACTTC
- TRBJ1-2 TRBV6-1 once CASSVVSGFNYGYTF TGTGCCAGCAGTGTCGTGTCGGGGTTTAACTATGGCTACACCTTC
TRBD1 TRBJ1-2 TRBV5-1 - CASSLGRGLANYGYTF TGCGCCAGCAGCCTCGGCAGGGGGCTCGCTAACTATGGCTACACCTTC
- TRBJ1-2 TRBV20-1 - CSAVNYGYTF TGCAGTGCCGTTAACTATGGCTACACCTTC
TRBD2 TRBJ2-1 TRBV7-2 - CASTFDASGFYNEQFF TGTGCCAGCACCTTCGACGCTAGCGGGTTCTACAATGAGCAGTTCTTC
- TRBJ2-6 TRBV7-9 - CASSFATDYSGANVLTF TGTGCCAGCAGCTTCGCCACAGACTACTCTGGGGCCAACGTCCTGACTTTC
- TRBJ1-1 TRBV25-1 - CASSEHLTNTEAFF TGTGCCAGCAGTGAACATCTCACGAACACTGAAGCTTTCTTT
- TRBJ2-5 TRBV4-3 - CASSQDRGFAGETQYF TGCGCCAGCAGCCAAGATAGGGGCTTCGCCGGGGAGACCCAGTACTTC
- TRBJ2-1 TRBV20-1 few CSASREQFF TGCAGTGCTAGCCGGGAGCAGTTCTTC
TRBD1 TRBJ2-1 TRBV19 - CASSKGTAATYNEQFF TGTGCCAGTAGTAAGGGGACAGCAGCTACCTACAATGAGCAGTTCTTC
TRBD1 TRBJ2-5 TRBV29-1 - CSVEKGAVGETQYF TGCAGCGTTGAAAAGGGGGCGGTAGGGGAGACCCAGTACTTC
TRBD1 TRBJ2-7 TRBV5-4 - CASSLGPDRGGAYEQYF TGTGCCAGCAGCTTGGGCCCTGACAGGGGGGGGGCCTACGAGCAGTACTTC
TRBD2 TRBJ2-1 TRBV25-1 once CASSAGTSGKEQFF TGTGCCAGCAGCGCCGGGACTAGCGGCAAAGAGCAGTTCTTC
- TRBJ2-5 TRBV6-6 once CASSWLQLQETQYF TGTGCCAGCAGTTGGTTACAGCTACAAGAGACCCAGTACTTC
TRBD2 TRBJ2-2 TRBV7-2 - CASSLTSGGAVGELFF TGTGCCAGCAGCCTCACTAGCGGGGGGGCCGTTGGGGAGCTGTTTTTT
- TRBJ1-4 TRBV6-5 - CASSFTRAGREKLFF TGTGCCAGCAGTTTCACCAGGGCAGGGCGGGAAAAACTGTTTTTT
- TRBJ2-1 TRBV10-3 - CAISDSRQGIHNEQFF TGTGCCATCAGTGATAGTCGCCAAGGAATTCACAATGAGCAGTTCTTC
- TRBJ2-1 TRBV7-9 many CASSIRDGAYNEQFF TGTGCCAGCAGCATCCGGGACGGAGCCTACAATGAGCAGTTCTTC
TRBD1 TRBJ1-1 TRBV19 - CASSVPDRENTEAFF TGTGCCAGTAGTGTGCCGGACAGGGAGAACACTGAAGCTTTCTTT
- TRBJ2-3 TRBV19 - CASSMRRDEQYF TGTGCCAGTAGTATGAGGCGGGATGAGCAGTATTTT
- TRBJ2-4 TRBV7-8 - CASSPNTGLANIQYF TGTGCCAGCAGCCCGAATACAGGGCTGGCAAACATTCAGTACTTC
- TRBJ2-2 TRBV5-4 - CASRTQVDNTGELFF TGTGCCAGCAGAACTCAGGTGGATAACACCGGGGAGCTGTTTTTT
- TRBJ1-1 TRBV10-3 - CAISESQREGGDPNTEAFF TGTGCCATCAGTGAGTCTCAGAGGGAAGGAGGAGATCCGAACACTGAAGCTTTCTTT
- TRBJ2-1 TRBV11-2 - CASSMNPPELYNEQFF TGTGCCAGCAGCATGAATCCCCCAGAACTATACAATGAGCAGTTCTTC
- TRBJ2-2 TRBV30 - CAWSVRATGELFF TGTGCCTGGAGTGTACGGGCCACCGGGGAGCTGTTTTTT
- TRBJ2-1 TRBV6-5 - CASSYSLTSGYNEQFF TGTGCCAGCAGTTACTCACTCACGTCGGGCTACAATGAGCAGTTCTTC
- TRBJ1-1 TRBV5-1 - CASSLVGQLNTEAFF TGCGCCAGCAGCTTGGTTGGACAGCTAAACACTGAAGCTTTCTTT
- TRBJ1-1 TRBV7-7 - CASSLMPDTEAFF TGTGCCAGCAGCTTAATGCCGGACACTGAAGCTTTCTTT
- TRBJ1-2 TRBV19 - CASSTGVGTNHGYTF TGTGCCAGTAGTACCGGGGTGGGGACAAACCATGGCTACACCTTC
TRBD1 TRBJ2-7 TRBV5-5 - CASSRAGTALTYEQYF TGTGCCAGCAGCCGAGCCGGGACAGCCTTAACCTACGAGCAGTACTTC
- TRBJ2-7 TRBV6-1 - CASSEGGWGRRDEQYF TGTGCCAGCAGTGAAGGGGGCTGGGGGCGCAGGGACGAGCAGTACTTC
TRBD2 TRBJ2-1 TRBV19 - CASKTSGASEQFF TGTGCCAGTAAAACTAGCGGTGCATCGGAGCAGTTCTTC
- TRBJ2-3 TRBV19 - CASSPQGQRGWDTQYF TGTGCCAGTAGTCCACAAGGACAACGGGGTTGGGATACGCAGTATTTT
- TRBJ2-1 TRBV18 - CASSLDYTEQFF TGTGCCAGCTCACTGGACTACACCGAGCAGTTCTTC
- TRBJ1-1 TRBV11-3 - CASSLGERGDTEAFF TGTGCCAGCAGCTTAGGGGAGAGGGGGGATACTGAAGCTTTCTTT
TRBD1 TRBJ1-5 TRBV6-5 - CASSYTGGQPQHF TGTGCCAGCAGTTATACAGGGGGACAGCCCCAGCATTTT
- TRBJ1-6 TRBV7-2 - CASSLGNSPLHF TGTGCCAGCAGCTTAGGTAATTCACCCCTCCACTTT
- TRBJ1-1 TRBV7-8 once CASSPREGEAEAFF TGTGCCAGCAGTCCCCGGGAAGGGGAGGCTGAAGCTTTCTTT
TRBD2 TRBJ2-2 TRBV9 - CASSYLGGLANTGELFF TGTGCCAGCAGCTACCTAGGGGGACTAGCGAACACCGGGGAGCTGTTTTTT
TRBD1 TRBJ1-5 TRBV7-9 - CASSLGQSINSNQPQHF TGTGCCAGCAGCTTGGGACAGTCCATTAATAGCAATCAGCCCCAGCATTTT
- TRBJ1-5 TRBV6-1 - CASSEAVYSNQPQHF TGTGCCAGCAGTGAGGCTGTATATAGCAATCAGCCCCAGCATTTT
TRBD2 TRBJ2-7 TRBV29-1 - CSVNLAGGPSYEQYF TGCAGCGTTAACCTAGCGGGGGGACCCTCCTACGAGCAGTACTTC
- TRBJ1-4 TRBV1 - CTSSQVGPGLLFF TGCACCAGCAGCCAAGTGGGTCCAGGGCTACTGTTTTTT
TRBD1 TRBJ2-7 TRBV7-9 large CASSFTGGGYEQYF TGTGCCAGCAGCTTTACAGGGGGAGGCTACGAGCAGTACTTC
- TRBJ2-1 TRBV11-3 - CASSLRDSGYNEQFF TGTGCCAGCAGCTTACGGGACTCCGGTTACAATGAGCAGTTCTTC
TRBD1 TRBJ1-4 TRBV7-8 - CASSERQGLGMKELFF TGTGCCAGCAGCGAACGACAGGGTCTGGGGATGAAAGAACTGTTTTTT
TRBD2 TRBJ2-3 TRBV5-1 - CASSLALLAGGSSSTDTQYF TGCGCCAGCAGCTTGGCCCTACTAGCGGGGGGGAGTAGTAGCACAGATACGCAGTATTTT
- TRBJ1-2 TRBV2 - CASIREGIVNFYGYTF TGTGCCAGCATTCGGGAGGGAATCGTTAATTTCTATGGCTACACCTTC
- TRBJ1-5 TRBV6-1 - CAIQTAKDQPQHF TGTGCCATACAAACAGCCAAGGATCAGCCCCAGCATTTT
TRBD2 TRBJ2-3 TRBV7-2 once CASSLGASGSGTDTQYF TGTGCCAGCAGCTTAGGCGCTAGCGGGAGTGGCACAGATACGCAGTATTTT
TRBD1 TRBJ2-1 TRBV2 - CASRTGSRVNEQFF TGTGCCAGCAGGACAGGGTCGAGGGTGAATGAGCAGTTCTTC
- TRBJ2-3 TRBV27 - CASSFSTQVDTQYF TGTGCCAGCAGTTTTTCCACCCAGGTAGATACGCAGTATTTT
TRBD2 TRBJ2-3 TRBV18 - CASSRNKRGASTDTQYF TGTGCCAGCTCAAGGAATAAGCGGGGGGCGAGCACAGATACGCAGTATTTT
- TRBJ1-1 TRBV7-2 - CASSKNGRGLNTEAFF TGTGCCAGCAGCAAAAATGGCAGGGGCCTGAACACTGAAGCTTTCTTT